This T cell receptor beta chain was obtained from a study of memory CD4+ T cells and cytomegalovirus serostatus. Single viable CD3+CD4+CD8-CD45RO+ cells were sorted as the memory CD4+ T cells. The V end was cut by 6 bases, the J end by 8 bases, with 13 bases between. Germline-derived CDR1 and CDR2 are LNHDA and SQIVND (reference sequence). CDR3 length: 12 amino acids. Profiled with immunoSEQ multiplex PCR; TCRdb holds only in-frame clones, not every one. The sample has 40,000 to 55,000 clones; about 79% are singletons. The sequenced sample consisted of memory CD4+ T cells from blood. This clonotype originated in an adult in good health and CMV-seronegative. This chain joins TRBV19 and TRBJ1-2, with TRBD1 as a possible D gene (5 bases). CDR3 sequence (DNA): TGTGCCAGTAGCTTCTCGACAGTCGGCTACACCTTC. Translated: CASSFSTVGYTF.